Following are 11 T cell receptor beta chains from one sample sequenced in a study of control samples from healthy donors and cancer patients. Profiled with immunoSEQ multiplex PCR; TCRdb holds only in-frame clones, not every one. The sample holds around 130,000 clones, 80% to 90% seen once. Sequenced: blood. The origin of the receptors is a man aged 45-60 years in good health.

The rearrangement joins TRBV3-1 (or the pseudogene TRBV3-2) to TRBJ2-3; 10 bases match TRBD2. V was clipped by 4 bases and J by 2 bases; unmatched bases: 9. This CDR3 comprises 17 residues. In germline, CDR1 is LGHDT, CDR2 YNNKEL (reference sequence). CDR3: CASSRTSGAPLTDTQYF. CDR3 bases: TGTGCCAGCAGCCGAACTAGCGGGGCCCCCCTCACAGATACGCAGTATTTT.

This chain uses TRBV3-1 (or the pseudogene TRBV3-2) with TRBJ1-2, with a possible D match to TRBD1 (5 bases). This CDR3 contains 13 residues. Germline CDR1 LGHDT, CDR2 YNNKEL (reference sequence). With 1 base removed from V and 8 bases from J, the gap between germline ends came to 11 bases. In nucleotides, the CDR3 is TGTGCCAGCAGCCAAGCGGGACCGCGCGGCTACACCTTC. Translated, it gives CASSQAGPRGYTF.

In nucleotides, the CDR3 is TGTGCCATCAGTGAGTCAGGACTCGACGAGCAGTACTTC. This encodes CAISESGLDEQYF. V is TRBV10-3 and J is TRBJ2-7; D perhaps matches TRBD2 (5 bases). Germline V CDR1 and CDR2: ENHRY, SYGVKD. The CDR3 spans 13 residues. Trimming removed 0 bases from V and 5 bases from J, with 8 bases in between.

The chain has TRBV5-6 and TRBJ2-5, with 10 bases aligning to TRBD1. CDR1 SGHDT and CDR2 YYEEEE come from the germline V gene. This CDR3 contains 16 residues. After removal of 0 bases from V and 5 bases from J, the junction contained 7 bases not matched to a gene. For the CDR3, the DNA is TGTGCCAGCAGCTTGGCCACGGACAGGGGGAGCGAGACCCAGTACTTC. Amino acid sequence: CASSLATDRGSETQYF.

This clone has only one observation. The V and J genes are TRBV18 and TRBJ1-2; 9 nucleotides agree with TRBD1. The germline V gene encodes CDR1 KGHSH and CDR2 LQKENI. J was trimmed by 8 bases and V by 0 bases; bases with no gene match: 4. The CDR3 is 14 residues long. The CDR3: CASSPPGQGRGYTF. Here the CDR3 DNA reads TGTGCCAGCTCACCACCGGGACAGGGAAGGGGCTACACCTTC.

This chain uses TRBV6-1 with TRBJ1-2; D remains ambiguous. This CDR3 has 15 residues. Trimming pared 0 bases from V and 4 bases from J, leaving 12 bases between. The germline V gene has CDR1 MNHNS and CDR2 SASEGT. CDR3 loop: CASSEALDGPYGYTF. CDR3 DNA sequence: TGTGCCAGCAGTGAAGCCCTGGACGGCCCCTATGGCTACACCTTC.

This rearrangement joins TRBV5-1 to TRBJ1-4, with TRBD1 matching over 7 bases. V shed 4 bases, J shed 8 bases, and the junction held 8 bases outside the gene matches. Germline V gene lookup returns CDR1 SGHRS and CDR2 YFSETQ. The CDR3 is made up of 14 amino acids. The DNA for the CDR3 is TGCGCCAGCAGCCGGACAGGCGCAGCCGAAAAACTGTTTTTT. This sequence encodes CASSRTGAAEKLFF.

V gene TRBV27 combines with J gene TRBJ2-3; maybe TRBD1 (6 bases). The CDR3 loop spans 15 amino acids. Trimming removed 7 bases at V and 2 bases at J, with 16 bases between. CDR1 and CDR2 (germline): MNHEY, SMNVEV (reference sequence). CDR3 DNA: TGTGCCAGCACCCCTCAGGGGTCAGCCACAGATACGCAGTATTTT. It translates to CASTPQGSATDTQYF.

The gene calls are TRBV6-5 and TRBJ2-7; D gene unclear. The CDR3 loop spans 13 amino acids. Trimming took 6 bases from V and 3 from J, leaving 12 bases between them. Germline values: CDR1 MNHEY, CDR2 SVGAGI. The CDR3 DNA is TGTGCCAGCAGCCGGGCCCCTCTCTACGAGCAGTACTTC. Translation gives CASSRAPLYEQYF.

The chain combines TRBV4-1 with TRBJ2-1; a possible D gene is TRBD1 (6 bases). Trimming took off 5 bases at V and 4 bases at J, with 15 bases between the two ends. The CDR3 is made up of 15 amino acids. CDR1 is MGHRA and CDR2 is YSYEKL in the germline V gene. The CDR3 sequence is CASSSGTQSYNEQFF. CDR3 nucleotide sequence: TGCGCCAGCAGCTCCGGGACACAAAGTTACAATGAGCAGTTCTTC.

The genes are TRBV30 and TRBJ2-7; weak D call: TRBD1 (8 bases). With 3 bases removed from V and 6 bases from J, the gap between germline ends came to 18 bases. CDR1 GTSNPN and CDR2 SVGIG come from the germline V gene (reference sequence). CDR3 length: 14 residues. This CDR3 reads CAWRTQGGFFEQYF. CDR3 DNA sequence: TGTGCCTGGAGAACACAGGGGGGGTTTTTCGAGCAGTACTTC. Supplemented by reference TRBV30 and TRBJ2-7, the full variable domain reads SQTIHQWPATLVQPVGSPLSLECTVEGTSNPNLYWYRQAAGRGLQLLFYSVGIGQISSEVPQNLSASRPQDRQFILSSKKLLLSDSGFYLCAWRTQGGFFEQYFGPGTRLTVT.